This record covers a single T cell receptor (beta chain). Sequenced by immunoSEQ multiplex PCR; TCRdb stores in-frame clones only, minus some. The repertoire includes tens of thousands of clones, about 80% of them detected once, and approximately 4% sits in the top ten. This record comes from a study of PD-L1 blockade in urothelial cancer. Background on the study: Analyses used blood from 3 weeks (second dose) and 6 weeks after treatment start.

Sequenced material: PBMCs, taken around atezolizumab (anti-PD-L1) treatment. The source of this sequence is a man between 70 and 80 years old with urothelial cancer.

As DNA, the CDR3 is TGCGCCAGCAGACTAGCCGGCCCGAGCACCGGGGAGCTGTTTTTT. Encoded protein: CASRLAGPSTGELFF. The rearrangement uses TRBV5-1 and TRBJ2-2, with D possibly TRBD2 on 6 matching bases. Germline values: CDR1 SGHRS, CDR2 YFSETQ. The CDR3 has 15 amino acids. V was clipped by 5 bases and J by 4 bases, with 15 bases between them.